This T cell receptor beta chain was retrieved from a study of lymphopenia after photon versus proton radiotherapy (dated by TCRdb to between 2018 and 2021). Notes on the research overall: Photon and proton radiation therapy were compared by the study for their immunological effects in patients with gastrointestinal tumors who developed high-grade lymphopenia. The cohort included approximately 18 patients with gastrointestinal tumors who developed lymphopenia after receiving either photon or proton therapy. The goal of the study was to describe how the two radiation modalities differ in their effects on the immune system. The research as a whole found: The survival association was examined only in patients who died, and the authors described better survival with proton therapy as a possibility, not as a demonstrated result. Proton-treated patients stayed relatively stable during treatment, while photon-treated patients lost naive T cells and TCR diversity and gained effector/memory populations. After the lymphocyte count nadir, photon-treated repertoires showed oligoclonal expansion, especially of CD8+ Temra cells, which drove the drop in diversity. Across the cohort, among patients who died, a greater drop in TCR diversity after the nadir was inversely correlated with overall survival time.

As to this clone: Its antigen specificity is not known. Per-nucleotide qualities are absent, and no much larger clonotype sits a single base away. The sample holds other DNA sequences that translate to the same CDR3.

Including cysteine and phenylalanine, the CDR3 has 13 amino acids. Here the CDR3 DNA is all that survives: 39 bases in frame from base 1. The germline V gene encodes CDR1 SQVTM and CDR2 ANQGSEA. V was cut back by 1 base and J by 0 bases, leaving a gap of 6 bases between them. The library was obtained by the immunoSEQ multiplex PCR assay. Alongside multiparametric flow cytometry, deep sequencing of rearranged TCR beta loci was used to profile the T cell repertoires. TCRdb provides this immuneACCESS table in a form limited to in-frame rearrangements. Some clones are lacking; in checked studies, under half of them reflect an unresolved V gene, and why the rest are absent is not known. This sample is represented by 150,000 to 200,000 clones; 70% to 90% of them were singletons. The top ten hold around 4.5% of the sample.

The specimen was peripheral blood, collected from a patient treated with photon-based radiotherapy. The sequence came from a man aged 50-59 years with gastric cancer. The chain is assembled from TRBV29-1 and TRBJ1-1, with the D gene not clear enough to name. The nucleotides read TGCAGCGTTGAAGGACGGTTGAACACTGAAGCTTTCTTT. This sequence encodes CSVEGRLNTEAFF. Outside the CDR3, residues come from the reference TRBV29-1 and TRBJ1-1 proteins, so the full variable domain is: SAVISQKPSRDICQRGTSLTIQCQVDSQVTMMFWYRQQPGQSLTLIATANQGSEATYESGFVIDKFPISRPNLTFSTLTVSNMSPEDSSIYLCSVEGRLNTEAFFGQGTRLTVV.